Shown below are 6 T cell receptor beta chains from a single sample sequenced in a study of OX40 agonist ivuxolimab in advanced cancers. The table came from immunoSEQ multiplex PCR; TCRdb's copy has only in-frame clones and leaves some out. The table shows about 38,000 clones, with approximately 90% occurring only once. Source: CD4+ or CD8+ T cells sorted from blood, taken in a trial of the OX40 agonist ivuxolimab. These receptors all come from an adult with an advanced solid tumor such as melanoma, head and neck, liver or kidney cancer.

This clone was counted a single time. As DNA, the CDR3 is TGCAGTGCTTACACCGGGGAGCTGTTTTTT. This codes for CSAYTGELFF. The rearrangement joins TRBV20-1 to TRBJ2-2; D is uncertain. CDR1 and CDR2 from the germline V gene are DFQATT and SNEGSKA (reference sequence). V shed 5 bases and J shed 3 bases, with 1 base lying between them. CDR3 size: 10 residues.

The rearrangement links TRBV6-5 to TRBJ2-4; no definite D call. The germline V and J ends were trimmed by 2 bases and 7 bases, with 6 bases remaining between them. The V gene's germline CDR1 is MNHEY and CDR2 SVGAGI. This CDR3 has 12 residues. The CDR3 reads CASSYDRNIQYF. The CDR3 nucleotides read TGTGCCAGCAGTTACGACCGTAACATTCAGTACTTC.

The genes are TRBV7-2 and TRBJ2-5; possible D gene TRBD2, 5 bases. The CDR3 is made up of 16 amino acids. V was clipped by 2 bases and J by 5 bases, with 18 bases between them. Germline CDR1 SGHTA, CDR2 FQGNSA. The CDR3 loop is CASSLFLAGNEETQYF. The CDR3 DNA reads as TGTGCCAGCAGCTTATTTCTGGCGGGTAATGAGGAGACCCAGTACTTC.

CDR3 sequence: CASIPPGANYNEQFF. Written as DNA, the CDR3 is TGTGCCAGTATCCCGCCGGGGGCCAACTACAATGAGCAGTTCTTC. This chain joins TRBV19 and TRBJ2-1; D possibly matches TRBD1 or TRBD2 (6 bases each). The V gene lost 7 bases and the J gene lost 3 bases, with 16 bases spanning the gap. Germline CDR1 reads LNHDA; CDR2 reads SQIVND (reference sequence). The CDR3 contains 15 residues.

This sequence joins TRBV30 and TRBJ1-1; D gene ambiguous. Germline lookup yields CDR1 GTSNPN and CDR2 SVGIG (reference sequence). V was cut by 2 bases and J by 4 bases, with 17 bases left in between. The CDR3 is 15 residues long. This CDR3 reads CAWSTGYIDTTEAFF. Written as DNA, the CDR3 is TGTGCCTGGAGTACGGGTTATATAGATACCACTGAAGCTTTCTTT.

The V call is TRBV7-9, the J call TRBJ2-7, with D tentatively TRBD2 (6 bases). The CDR3 is 15 residues long. V shed 4 bases and J shed 2 bases, with 15 bases lying between them. Germline values: CDR1 SEHNR, CDR2 FQNEAQ (reference sequence). Here the CDR3 DNA reads TGTGCCAGCAGCTCCGCGGGACGGAACCCCTACGAGCAGTACTTC. It codes for CASSSAGRNPYEQYF. The full variable domain, with the rest looked up from reference TRBV7-9 and TRBJ2-7, is DTGVSQNPRHKITKRGQNVTFRCDPISEHNRLYWYRQTLGQGPEFLTYFQNEAQLEKSRLLSDRFSAERPKGSFSTLEIQRTEQGDSAMYLCASSSAGRNPYEQYFGPGTRLTVT.